These 15 T cell receptor beta chains were all obtained from the same sample, sequenced in a study of blood T cell repertoires in COVID-19. Generated by immunoSEQ multiplex PCR, the TCRdb table keeps only in-frame clones and is missing some. Of about 200,000 clones listed, roughly 85% are singletons. Sequenced input: PBMCs or T cells enriched from blood (not recorded which). These receptors all stem from a man aged 35-49 years who had recovered from COVID-19.

This chain uses TRBV29-1 with TRBJ2-2; 9 bases match TRBD1. This CDR3 is built from 13 residues. The germline V gene encodes CDR1 SQVTM and CDR2 ANQGSEA. The J segment lost 4 bases and the V segment lost 7 bases, leaving 4 bases of the junction unmatched. The DNA for the CDR3 is TGCAGCGCCGACAGGGGGGGCACCGGGGAGCTGTTTTTT. Its protein is CSADRGGTGELFF.

The V call is TRBV5-4, the J call TRBJ1-3, with TRBD1 as a possible D gene (6 bases). Germline V gene data show CDR1 as SGHNT and CDR2 as YYREEE (reference sequence). This CDR3 is built from 16 residues. V dropped 4 bases and J dropped 0 bases, with 14 bases sitting between them. CDR3 sequence (DNA): TGTGCCAGCAGCCAGGACAGAGTTTTCTCTGGAAACACCATATATTTT. Encoded protein: CASSQDRVFSGNTIYF.

The chain links TRBV5-1 to TRBJ2-3, with TRBD2 identical over 7 bases. The CDR3 has 18 amino acids. Germline CDR1 reads SGHRS; CDR2 reads YFSETQ. The J segment lost 0 bases and the V segment lost 3 bases, leaving 13 bases of the junction unmatched. The CDR3 reads CASSSSVIAGESTDTQYF. In nucleotides, the CDR3 is TGCGCCAGCAGCTCCTCCGTCATAGCGGGCGAAAGCACAGATACGCAGTATTTT.

Only one count was recorded for this clone. The V call is TRBV10-3, the J call TRBJ1-5; D uncertain. Germline lookup yields CDR1 ENHRY and CDR2 SYGVKD. The CDR3 is 19 amino acids. Deletions cut 0 bases from V and 0 bases from J, with 18 bases between. The CDR3 sequence: CAISESAGSGKYSNQPQHF. The CDR3 nucleotides read TGTGCCATCAGTGAGTCGGCGGGCAGTGGGAAATATAGCAATCAGCCCCAGCATTTT.

The V call is TRBV9, the J call TRBJ2-1; 11 bases match TRBD1. The trim removed 6 bases at V and 4 bases at J, leaving 6 bases unmatched. Germline lookup yields CDR1 SGDLS and CDR2 YYNGEE. The CDR3 consists of 15 residues. CDR3 nucleotides: TGTGCCAGCACCCCGGGACAGGGGGTTTACAATGAGCAGTTCTTC. Protein sequence: CASTPGQGVYNEQFF.

The CDR3 here is CASSLLSYNEKLFF. The CDR3 DNA reads TGTGCCAGCAGCTTGCTGTCTTATAATGAAAAACTGTTTTTT. The gene calls are TRBV5-5 and TRBJ1-4; D is unresolved. CDR3 size: 14 residues. Germline values: CDR1 SGHKS, CDR2 YYEKEE (reference sequence). The germline V and J ends were trimmed by 1 base and 4 bases, with 8 bases remaining between them.

The J gene is TRBJ2-7, the V gene TRBV15, with TRBD1 matching 12 bases. CDR3 length: 15 amino acids. After removal of 3 bases from V and 4 bases from J, the junction contained 4 bases not matched to a gene. Looked up from germline, CDR1 is LNHNV and CDR2 is YYDKDF (reference sequence). This chain's CDR3 is CATSSPGQGAYEQYF. CDR3 bases: TGTGCCACCAGCAGTCCGGGACAGGGGGCTTACGAGCAGTACTTC.

The chain combines TRBV25-1 with TRBJ2-3; D is perhaps TRBD1 (6 bases). The CDR3 extends over 16 amino acids. The germline gives CDR1 MGHDK, CDR2 SYGVNS. V lost 5 bases and J lost 4, with 19 bases in between. The CDR3 sequence: CASSSNRVYDPDTQYF. The CDR3 nucleotides read TGTGCCAGCAGTTCCAACAGGGTTTACGATCCAGATACGCAGTATTTT.

This sequence joins TRBV4-2 and TRBJ1-2; D is ambiguous. This CDR3 has 13 amino acids. V lost 0 bases and J lost 8, with 10 bases in between. Germline CDR1 is LGHNA and CDR2 is YNFKEQ. CDR3 DNA sequence: TGTGCCAGCAGCCAAGAAAAAGGAGGCGGCTACACCTTC. As protein: CASSQEKGGGYTF.

The chain couples TRBV28 to TRBJ2-3; a possible D gene is TRBD2 (6 bases). V lost 5 bases, J lost 4 bases, and 13 bases lay in between. The CDR3 totals 14 residues. The germline CDR1 and CDR2 sequences are MDHEN and SYDVKM. CDR3: CASSQDYPADTQYF. For the CDR3, the DNA is TGTGCCAGCAGTCAGGACTATCCCGCAGATACGCAGTATTTT.

This clone was picked up a small number of times. V is TRBV19 and J is TRBJ1-4; no reliable D call. The CDR3 extends over 14 amino acids. CDR1 is LNHDA and CDR2 is SQIVND in the germline V gene (reference sequence). The ends were cut back, 4 bases at V and 8 bases at J, with 14 bases in the middle. CDR3 loop: CASSKSFGGEKLFF. The CDR3 DNA sequence: TGTGCCAGTAGTAAATCGTTCGGAGGAGAAAAACTGTTTTTT.

The chain employs TRBV15 and TRBJ2-4; D uncertain. The CDR3 loop spans 14 amino acids. CDR1 is LNHNV, CDR2 YYDKDF, per germline (reference sequence). Trimming took 0 bases from V and 0 from J, leaving 3 bases between them. The CDR3 is CATSRDLAKNIQYF. DNA of the CDR3: TGTGCCACCAGCAGAGATCTAGCCAAAAACATTCAGTACTTC.

This rearrangement joins TRBV2 to TRBJ2-2; D is uncertain. In germline, CDR1 is SNHLY, CDR2 FYNNEI. The CDR3 is 14 amino acids. V dropped 6 bases and J dropped 1 base, with 9 bases sitting between them. CDR3: CASSPTVNTGELFF. The CDR3 DNA follows: TGTGCCAGCAGCCCCACAGTGAACACCGGGGAGCTGTTTTTT. The full variable domain, completed using reference TRBV2 and TRBJ2-2, is EPEVTQTPSHQVTQMGQEVILRCVPISNHLYFYWYRQILGQKVEFLVSFYNNEISEKSEIFDDQFSVERPDGSNFTLKIRSTKLEDSAMYFCASSPTVNTGELFFGEGSRLTVL.

The J gene is TRBJ1-2, the V gene TRBV19; TRBD1 matches 8 bases. The CDR3 extends over 14 amino acids. The junction had 5 bases not matched to a gene; V was cut back by 5 bases and J by 3 bases. Per the germline V gene, CDR1 is LNHDA and CDR2 is SQIVND (reference sequence). The DNA of the CDR3 is TGTGCCAGTAGTCCGCAGGGGGCTGACTATGGCTACACCTTC. As protein: CASSPQGADYGYTF.

This clone was recorded only once. V usage is TRBV7-9 and J usage is TRBJ2-7; D possibly corresponds to TRBD1 (6 bases). CDR1 is SEHNR, CDR2 FQNEAQ, per germline (reference sequence). Trimming removed 6 bases from V and 0 bases from J, with 12 bases in between. The length of the CDR3 is 14 residues. CDR3 region: CASRPQGSSYEQYF. The CDR3 nucleotides read TGTGCCAGCAGACCTCAGGGGAGCTCCTACGAGCAGTACTTC. Full variable domain (missing parts from reference TRBV7-9 and TRBJ2-7): DTGVSQNPRHKITKRGQNVTFRCDPISEHNRLYWYRQTLGQGPEFLTYFQNEAQLEKSRLLSDRFSAERPKGSFSTLEIQRTEQGDSAMYLCASRPQGSSYEQYFGPGTRLTVT.